This TCR beta chain was found in a study of PD-1 blockade in mismatch repair-deficient tumors. The study, taken as a whole, reports: After pembrolizumab, tumor-resident clones rose rapidly, then generally contracted before radiologic responses.

This clone was detected only a few times. The target antigen is unknown. Generated by immunoSEQ multiplex PCR, the TCRdb table keeps only in-frame clones and is missing some. In the table there are about 68,000 clones, approximately 78% of which are singletons. V shed 0 bases and J shed 0 bases, with 8 bases lying between them. Germline V gene lookup returns CDR1 ENHRY and CDR2 SYGVKD. The CDR3 loop spans 15 amino acids. The sequence was collected from an adult with mismatch repair-deficient cancer. The sequencing used peripheral blood, collected 2 weeks after starting pembrolizumab. This rearrangement joins TRBV10-3 to TRBJ1-1; no clear D. The CDR3 region has the DNA TGTGCCATCAGTGAGTCGGAACTATTGAACACTGAAGCTTTCTTT. Translation: CAISESELLNTEAFF.